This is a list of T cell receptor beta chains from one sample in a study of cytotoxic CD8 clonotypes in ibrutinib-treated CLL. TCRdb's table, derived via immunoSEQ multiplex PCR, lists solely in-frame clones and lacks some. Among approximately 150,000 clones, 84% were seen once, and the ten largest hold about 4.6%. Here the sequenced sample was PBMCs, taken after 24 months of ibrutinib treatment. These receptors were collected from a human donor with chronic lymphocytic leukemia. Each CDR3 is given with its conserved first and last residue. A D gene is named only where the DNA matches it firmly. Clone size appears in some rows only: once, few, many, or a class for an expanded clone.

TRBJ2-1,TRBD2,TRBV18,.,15,TGTGCCAGCTCACTAGCGGGATCCATCAACAATGAGCAGTTCTTC,CASSLAGSINNEQFF
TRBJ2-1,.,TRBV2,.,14,TGTGCCAGCATTTTGCGGGGAGCCTACAATGAGCAGTTCTTC,CASILRGAYNEQFF
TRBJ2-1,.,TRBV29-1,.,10,TGCAGCGTTGCAGGGGATGAGCAGTTCTTC,CSVAGDEQFF
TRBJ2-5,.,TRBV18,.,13,TGTGCCAGCTCACCAGGCCGGGGGGAGACCCAGTACTTC,CASSPGRGETQYF
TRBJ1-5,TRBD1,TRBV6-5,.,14,TGTGCCAGCAGACAGGGGGCCAGCAATCAGCCCCAGCATTTT,CASRQGASNQPQHF
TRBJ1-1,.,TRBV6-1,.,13,TGTGCCAGCAACAGGGACACTCGCACTGAAGCTTTCTTT,CASNRDTRTEAFF
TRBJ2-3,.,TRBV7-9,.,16,TGTGCCAGCAGCTTAGGGCGAGCGCGTAGCACAGATACGCAGTATTTT,CASSLGRARSTDTQYF
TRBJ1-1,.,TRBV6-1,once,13,TGTGCCAGCAGTGAGATTGTGAACACTGAAGCTTTCTTT,CASSEIVNTEAFF
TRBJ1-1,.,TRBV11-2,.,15,TGTGCCAGCAGCATGACCACAGTAGTCAACACTGAAGCTTTCTTT,CASSMTTVVNTEAFF
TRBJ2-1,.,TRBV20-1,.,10,TGCAGTGCTAGGTCCAATGAGCAGTTCTTC,CSARSNEQFF
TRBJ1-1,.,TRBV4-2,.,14,TGTGCCAGCACCCAAGGGGTAATGAACACTGAAGCTTTCTTT,CASTQGVMNTEAFF
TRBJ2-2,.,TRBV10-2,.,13,TGCGCCAGCAGTAATGAGGTAGCCGGGGAGCTGTTTTTT,CASSNEVAGELFF
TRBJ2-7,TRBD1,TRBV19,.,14,TGTGCCAGTAGTCGGGACAGTCGAGACTACGAGCAGTACTTC,CASSRDSRDYEQYF
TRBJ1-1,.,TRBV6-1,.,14,TGTGCCAGCAGTGAACTACCGATCGACACTGAAGCTTTCTTT,CASSELPIDTEAFF
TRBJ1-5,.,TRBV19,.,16,TGTGCCAGTAGTTCTCCGAAAGGACTACGATCTCAGCCCCAGCATTTT,CASSSPKGLRSQPQHF
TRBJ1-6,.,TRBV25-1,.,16,TGTGCCAGCAGTGAAAAGGTCTTTGGGCAGCGTTCACCCCTCCACTTT,CASSEKVFGQRSPLHF
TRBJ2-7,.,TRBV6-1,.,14,TGTGCCAGCAGGACCCTGGCAGCTTACTACGAGCAGTACTTC,CASRTLAAYYEQYF
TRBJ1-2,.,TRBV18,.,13,TGTGCCAGCTCACCCGCCGGGGCATATGGCTACACCTTC,CASSPAGAYGYTF
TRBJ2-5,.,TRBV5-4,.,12,TGTGCCAGCAGCTGGCCAGGGGAGACCCAGTACTTC,CASSWPGETQYF
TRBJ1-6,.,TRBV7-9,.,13,TGTGCCAGCAGCTTAAAGGGGTTTTCACCCCTCCACTTT,CASSLKGFSPLHF
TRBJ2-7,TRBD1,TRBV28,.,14,TGTGCCAGCGGGAAAACAGGGGCCTCATACGAGCAGTACTTC,CASGKTGASYEQYF
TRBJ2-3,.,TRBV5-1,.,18,TGCGCCAGCAGCGGGGGACAAGGCAGGTTTGCTAGCACAGATACGCAGTATTTT,CASSGGQGRFASTDTQYF
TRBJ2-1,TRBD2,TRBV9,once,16,TGTGCCAGCAGCGCCGCACCAAGGACTAGCCGGTATGAGCAGTTCTTC,CASSAAPRTSRYEQFF
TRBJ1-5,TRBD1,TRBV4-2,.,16,TGTGCCAGCAGCCAAGGACAGGGACCTAGCAATCAGCCCCAGCATTTT,CASSQGQGPSNQPQHF
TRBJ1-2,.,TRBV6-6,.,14,TGTGCCAGCAGTTACTCGACAGGCCTCTATGGCTACACCTTC,CASSYSTGLYGYTF
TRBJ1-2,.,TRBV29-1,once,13,TGCAGCGTTGAAGAAGGGAGCAACAGGGGCTACACCTTC,CSVEEGSNRGYTF
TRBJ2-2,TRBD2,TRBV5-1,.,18,TGCGCCAGCAGCGCCGGCGGTAGCGGGAGGGCCTGGTCCGGGGAGCTGTTTTTT,CASSAGGSGRAWSGELFF
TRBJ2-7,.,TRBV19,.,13,TGTGCCAGTAGTATGGGGTCCCAGGGCGAGCAGTACTTC,CASSMGSQGEQYF